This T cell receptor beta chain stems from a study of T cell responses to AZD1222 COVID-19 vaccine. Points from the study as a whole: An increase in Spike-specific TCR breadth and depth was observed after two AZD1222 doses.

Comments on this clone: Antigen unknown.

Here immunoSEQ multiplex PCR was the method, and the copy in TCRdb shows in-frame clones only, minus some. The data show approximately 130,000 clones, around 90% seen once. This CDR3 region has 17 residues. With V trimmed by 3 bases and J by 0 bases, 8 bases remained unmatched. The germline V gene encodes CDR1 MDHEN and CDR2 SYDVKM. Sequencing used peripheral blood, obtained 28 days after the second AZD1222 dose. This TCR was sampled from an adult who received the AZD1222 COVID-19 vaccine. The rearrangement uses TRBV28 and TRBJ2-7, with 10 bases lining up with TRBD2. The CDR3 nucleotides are TGTGCCAGCAGTTTTGGGATACTAGCGGGGAGCTCCTACGAGCAGTACTTC. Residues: CASSFGILAGSSYEQYF.